The clone carrying this TCR beta chain was seen ten or more times. Its antigen is as yet unknown. One entry per CDR3 protein, called by TCRdb with MiXCR from the multiplex PCR reads. The table shows approximately 300,000 distinct CDR3 sequences, with 30% occurring only once. Samples came from axillary lymph nodes draining the breast cancer. This CDR3 has 18 amino acids. Germline assignment: CDR1 SGHVS and CDR2 FQNEAQ. Trimming cost V 2 bases and J 6 bases; bases outside gene matches: 16. The data were taken from a study of breast tumors, draining lymph nodes, adjacent tissues. Study findings and constraints: That most tumor T cells come from lymph nodes remained unproven. The data were judged consistent with most tumor T cells coming from lymph node and expanding in tumor. Luminal-like breast cancer showed significantly higher tumor–nontumor repertoire similarity than basal-like. Tumor TCR diversity was below lymph nodes but above nontumor tissue.

The source is a female donor with breast cancer. Some clones in this sample may be carry-over from other donors' samples. The rearrangement joins TRBV7-8 to TRBJ2-1; the match to TRBD2 covers 7 bases. The sample consisted of axillary lymph node tissue. This CDR3 reads CASSLTLSGGGPPNEQFF. CDR3 sequence (DNA): TGTGCCAGCAGCTTAACCCTGTCGGGGGGAGGGCCCCCCAATGAGCAGTTCTTC. Together with reference TRBV7-8 and TRBJ2-1, the CDR3 gives the full variable domain: GAGVSQSPRYKVAKRGQDVALRCDPISGHVSLFWYQQALGQGPEFLTYFQNEAQLDKSGLPSDRFFAERPEGSVSTLKIQRTQQEDSAVYLCASSLTLSGGGPPNEQFFGPGTRLTVL.